This T cell receptor (beta chain) came from a study of T-cell memory formation after mild COVID-19. At the level of the study: Across donors, TCR clusters were largely donor specific.

Germline CDR1 and CDR2: LGHDT and YNNKEL (reference sequence). This CDR3 is 17 amino acids long. Losses at the gene ends were 4 bases for V and 2 bases for J; bases not matched to a gene: 10. TCRdb re-called the 5' RACE reads through MiXCR, storing one row per CDR3 protein. The sample consists of 450,000 or so distinct CDR3 sequences, more than 20% of them appearing once. The source is an adult woman who had mild COVID-19 (a few samples of this study predate the infection). Cell type and time point are not known. V gene TRBV3-1 combines with J gene TRBJ1-2, with TRBD1 matching over 10 bases. What was sequenced was PBMCs or a T cell subset sorted from them (not recorded which). CDR3 DNA: TGTGCCAGCAGCCGGCGGACAGGGGGACTAACGAACTATGGCTACACCTTC. It encodes CASSRRTGGLTNYGYTF.